This TCR beta chain emerged from a study of CXCR3-negative and CXCR3-positive naive CD8 T cells. In the study overall: For each library, about 1.5 +/- 0.3 million TRB reads were obtained, around 140 million in total. Study outcomes and limitations: Memory CD8+ cells had much lower diversity, and both naive subsets had comparably high diversity.

All CD8+ T cell subsets were sorted in triplicate at 300,000 cells each. On this clonotype: Its target is not known.

Via 5' RACE with UMI labels, TRB cDNA libraries were prepared. One entry per CDR3 protein, without DNA, is what TCRdb gives after re-calling the 5' RACE reads. The sample table sets out around 48,000 distinct CDR3 sequences. The CDR3 spans 12 residues. Germline V gene lookup returns CDR1 ENHRY and CDR2 SYGVKD. V gene TRBV10-3 combines with J gene TRBJ2-7; TCRdb lists TRBD1, though no DNA is available to test this call. The source is a human donor in good health. Some clones in this sample may be carry-over from other donors' samples. The sequencing input was memory CD8+ T cells from blood. The CDR3: CASDRASYEQYF.